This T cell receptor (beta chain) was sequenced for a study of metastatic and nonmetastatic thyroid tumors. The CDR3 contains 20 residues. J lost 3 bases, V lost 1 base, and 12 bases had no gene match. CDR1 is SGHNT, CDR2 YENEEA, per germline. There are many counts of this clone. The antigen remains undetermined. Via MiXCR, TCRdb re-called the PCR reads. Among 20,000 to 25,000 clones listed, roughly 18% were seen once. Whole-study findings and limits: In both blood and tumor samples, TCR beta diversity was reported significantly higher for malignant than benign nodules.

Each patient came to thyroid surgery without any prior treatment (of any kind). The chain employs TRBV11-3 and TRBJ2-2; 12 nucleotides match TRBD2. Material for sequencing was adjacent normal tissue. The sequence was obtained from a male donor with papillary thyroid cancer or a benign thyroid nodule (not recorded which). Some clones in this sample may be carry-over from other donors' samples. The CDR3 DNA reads TGTGCCAGCAGCTTAGGTTATGTCGCTAGCGGGAGGGTTTACACCGGGGAGCTGTTTTTT. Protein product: CASSLGYVASGRVYTGELFF.